Given below is one TCR beta chain in context. Sequenced by immunoSEQ multiplex PCR; TCRdb stores in-frame clones only, minus some. The sample includes 9,000 to 15,000 clones, 60% to 80% of them seen just once. Starting 14 to 28 days after autologous transplant, ipilimumab 1 mg/kg was given. The data originate from a study of ipilimumab plus nivolumab after autologous stem cell transplantation. Whole-study context: Typical patient got a handful of ipilimumab doses and about eight nivolumab doses (median). Both relapsed and primary refractory DLBCL were included.

Sequenced here: PBMCs, sampled in a trial of ipilimumab plus nivolumab as post-transplant consolidation. The receptor comes from a male donor with diffuse large B-cell lymphoma.

This CDR3 is CASSQERGSTGELFF. The DNA for the CDR3 is TGCGCCAGCAGCCAAGAAAGAGGGTCCACCGGGGAGCTGTTTTTT. This chain joins TRBV4-1 and TRBJ2-2; tentative D call: TRBD2 (5 bases). The CDR3 sequence is 15 residues long. Germline V CDR1 and CDR2: MGHRA, YSYEKL. V gave up 0 bases and J gave up 4 bases, with 9 bases separating them.